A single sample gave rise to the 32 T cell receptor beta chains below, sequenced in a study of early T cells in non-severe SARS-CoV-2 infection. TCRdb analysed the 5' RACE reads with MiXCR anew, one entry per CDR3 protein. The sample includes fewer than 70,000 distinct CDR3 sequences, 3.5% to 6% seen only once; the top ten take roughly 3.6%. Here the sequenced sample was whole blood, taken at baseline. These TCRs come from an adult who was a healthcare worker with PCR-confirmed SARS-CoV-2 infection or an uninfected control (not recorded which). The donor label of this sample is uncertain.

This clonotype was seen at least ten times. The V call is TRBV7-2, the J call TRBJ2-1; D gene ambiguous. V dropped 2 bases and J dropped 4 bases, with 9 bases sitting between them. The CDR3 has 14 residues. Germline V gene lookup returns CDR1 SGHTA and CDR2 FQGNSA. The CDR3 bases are TGTGCCAGCAGCTTACAAGGGCCTTACAATGAGCAGTTCTTC. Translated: CASSLQGPYNEQFF.

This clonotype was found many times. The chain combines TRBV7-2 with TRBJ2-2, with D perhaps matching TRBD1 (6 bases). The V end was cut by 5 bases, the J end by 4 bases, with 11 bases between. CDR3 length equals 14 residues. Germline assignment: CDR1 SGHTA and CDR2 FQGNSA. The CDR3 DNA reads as TGTGCCAGCAGCCCCCACAGGGCCACCGGGGAGCTGTTTTTT. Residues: CASSPHRATGELFF.

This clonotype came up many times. The CDR3 loop is CASSDGFPETQYF. The CDR3 DNA reads TGTGCCAGCAGTGACGGGTTCCCAGAGACCCAGTACTTC. The genes are TRBV6-5 and TRBJ2-5, with D hard to call. Trimming stripped 5 bases from V and 4 bases from J, with 11 bases between. CDR1 is MNHEY and CDR2 is SVGAGI in the germline V gene. This CDR3 is built from 13 residues.

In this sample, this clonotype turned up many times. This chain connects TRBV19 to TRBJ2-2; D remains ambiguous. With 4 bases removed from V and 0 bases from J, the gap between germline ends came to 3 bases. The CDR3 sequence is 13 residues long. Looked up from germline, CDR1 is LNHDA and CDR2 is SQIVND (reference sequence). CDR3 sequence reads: CASSNPNTGELFF. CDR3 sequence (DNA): TGTGCCAGTAGTAATCCGAACACCGGGGAGCTGTTTTTT.

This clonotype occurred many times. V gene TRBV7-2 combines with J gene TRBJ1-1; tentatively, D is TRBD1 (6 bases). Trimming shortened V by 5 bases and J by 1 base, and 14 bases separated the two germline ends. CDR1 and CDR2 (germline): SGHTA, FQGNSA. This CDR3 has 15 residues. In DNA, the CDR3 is TGTGCCAGCAGCCCCAACGGACAGCCGAACACTGAAGCTTTCTTT. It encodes CASSPNGQPNTEAFF.

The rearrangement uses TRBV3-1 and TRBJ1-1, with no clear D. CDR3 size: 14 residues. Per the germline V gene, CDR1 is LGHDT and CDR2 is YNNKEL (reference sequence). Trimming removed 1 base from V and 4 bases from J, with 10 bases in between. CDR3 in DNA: TGTGCCAGCAGCCAAGGAGGGTGGGGCACTGAAGCTTTCTTT. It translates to CASSQGGWGTEAFF.

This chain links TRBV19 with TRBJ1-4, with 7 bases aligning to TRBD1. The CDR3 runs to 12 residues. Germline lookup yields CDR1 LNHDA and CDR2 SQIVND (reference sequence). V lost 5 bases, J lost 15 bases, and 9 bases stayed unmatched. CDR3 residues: CASSVKGQKVFF. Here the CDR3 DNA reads TGTGCCAGTAGTGTTAAGGGACAGAAGGTGTTTTTT.

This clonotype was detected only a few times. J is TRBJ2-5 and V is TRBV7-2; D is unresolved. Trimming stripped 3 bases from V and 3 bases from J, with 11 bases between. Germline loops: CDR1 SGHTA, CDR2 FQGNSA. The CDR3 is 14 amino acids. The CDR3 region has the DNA TGTGCCAGCAGCTTCGAGATGGGGAAAGAGACCCAGTACTTC. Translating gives CASSFEMGKETQYF.

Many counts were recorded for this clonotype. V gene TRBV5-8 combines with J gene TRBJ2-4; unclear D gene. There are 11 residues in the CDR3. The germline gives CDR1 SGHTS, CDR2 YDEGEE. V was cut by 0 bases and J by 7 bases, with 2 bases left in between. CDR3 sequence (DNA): TGTGCCAGCAGCTTGGATAACATTCAGTACTTC. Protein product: CASSLDNIQYF. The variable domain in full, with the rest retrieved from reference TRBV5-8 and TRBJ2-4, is EAGVTQSPTHLIKTRGQQATLRCSPISGHTSVYWYQQALGLGLQFLLWYDEGEERNRGNFPPRFSGRQFPNYSSELNVNALELEDSALYLCASSLDNIQYFGAGTRLSVL.

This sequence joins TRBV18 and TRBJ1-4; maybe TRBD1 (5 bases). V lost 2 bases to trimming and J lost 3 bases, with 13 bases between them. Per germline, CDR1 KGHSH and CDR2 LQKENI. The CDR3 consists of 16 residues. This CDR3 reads CASSPGTPTSNEKLFF. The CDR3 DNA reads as TGTGCCAGCTCACCAGGGACGCCAACCTCTAATGAAAAACTGTTTTTT.

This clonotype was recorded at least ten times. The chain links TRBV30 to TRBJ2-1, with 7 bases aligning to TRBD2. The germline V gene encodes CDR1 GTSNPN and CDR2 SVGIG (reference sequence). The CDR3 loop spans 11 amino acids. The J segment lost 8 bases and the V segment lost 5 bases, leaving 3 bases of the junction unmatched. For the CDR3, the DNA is TGTGCCTGGGGGACTATGGATGAGCAGTTCTTC. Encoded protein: CAWGTMDEQFF.

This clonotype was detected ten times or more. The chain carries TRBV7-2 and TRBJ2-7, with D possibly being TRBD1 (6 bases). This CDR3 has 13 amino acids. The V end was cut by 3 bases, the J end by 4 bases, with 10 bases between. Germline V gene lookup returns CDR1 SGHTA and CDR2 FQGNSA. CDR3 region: CASSLVTGYEQYF. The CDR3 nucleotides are TGTGCCAGCAGCTTGGTAACAGGGTACGAGCAGTACTTC.

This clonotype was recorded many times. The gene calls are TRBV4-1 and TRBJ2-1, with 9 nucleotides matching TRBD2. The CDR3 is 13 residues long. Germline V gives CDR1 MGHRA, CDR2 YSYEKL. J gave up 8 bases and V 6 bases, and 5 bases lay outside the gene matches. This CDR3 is CASSSGSLHEQFF. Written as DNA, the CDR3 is TGCGCCAGCAGTAGCGGGAGCCTTCATGAGCAGTTCTTC.

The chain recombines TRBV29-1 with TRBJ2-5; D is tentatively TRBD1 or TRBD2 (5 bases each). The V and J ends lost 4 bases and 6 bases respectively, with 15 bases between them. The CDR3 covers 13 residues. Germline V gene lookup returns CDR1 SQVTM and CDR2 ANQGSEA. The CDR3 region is CSVVGATKKTQYF. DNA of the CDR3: TGCAGCGTTGTAGGGGCGACTAAGAAGACCCAGTACTTC.

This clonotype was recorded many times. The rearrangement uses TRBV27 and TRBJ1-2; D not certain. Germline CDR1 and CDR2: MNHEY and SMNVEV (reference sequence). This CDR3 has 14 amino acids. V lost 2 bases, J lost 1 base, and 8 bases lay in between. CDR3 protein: CASSLARRNYGYTF. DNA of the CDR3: TGTGCCAGCAGTTTAGCCAGGCGTAACTATGGCTACACCTTC.

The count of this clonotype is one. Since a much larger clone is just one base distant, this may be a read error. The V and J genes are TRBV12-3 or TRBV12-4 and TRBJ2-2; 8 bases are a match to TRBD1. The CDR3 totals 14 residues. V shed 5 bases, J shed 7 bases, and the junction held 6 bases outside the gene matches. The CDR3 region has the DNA TGTGCCAGCAGTCGACAGGGGACCATCGGGGAGCTGTTTTTT. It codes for CASSRQGTIGELFF.

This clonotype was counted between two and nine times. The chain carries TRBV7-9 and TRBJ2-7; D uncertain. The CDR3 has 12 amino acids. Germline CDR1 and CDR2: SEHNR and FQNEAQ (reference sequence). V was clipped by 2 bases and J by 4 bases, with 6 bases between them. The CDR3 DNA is TGTGCCAGCAGCTTAAGGGTTTACGAGCAGTACTTC. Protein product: CASSLRVYEQYF.

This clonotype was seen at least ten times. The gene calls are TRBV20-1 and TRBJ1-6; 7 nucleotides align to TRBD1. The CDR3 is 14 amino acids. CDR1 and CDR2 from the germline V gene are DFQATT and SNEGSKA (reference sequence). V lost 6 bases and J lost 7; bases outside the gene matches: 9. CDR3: CSAPRQGRNSPLHF. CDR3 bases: TGCAGTGCACCCCGACAGGGTCGCAATTCACCCCTCCACTTT.

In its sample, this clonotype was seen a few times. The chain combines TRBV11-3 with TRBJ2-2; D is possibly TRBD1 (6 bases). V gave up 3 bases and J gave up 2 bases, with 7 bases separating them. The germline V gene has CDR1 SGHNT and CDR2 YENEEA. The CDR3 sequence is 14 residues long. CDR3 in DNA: TGTGCCAGCAGCTTCAGGGGAAACACCGGGGAGCTGTTTTTT. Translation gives CASSFRGNTGELFF.

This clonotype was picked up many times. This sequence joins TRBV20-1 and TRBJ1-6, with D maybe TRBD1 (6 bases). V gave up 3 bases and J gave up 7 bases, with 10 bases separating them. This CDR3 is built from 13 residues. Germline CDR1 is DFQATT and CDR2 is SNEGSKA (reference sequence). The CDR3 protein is CSARGAANSPLHF. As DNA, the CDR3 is TGCAGTGCTAGGGGGGCAGCCAATTCACCCCTCCACTTT.

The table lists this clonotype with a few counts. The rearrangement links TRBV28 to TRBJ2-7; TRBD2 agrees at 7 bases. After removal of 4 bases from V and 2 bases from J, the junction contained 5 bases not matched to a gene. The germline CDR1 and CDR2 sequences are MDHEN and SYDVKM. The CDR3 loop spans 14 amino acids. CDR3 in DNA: TGTGCCAGCAGTTCCCCCGGGACTACCTACGAGCAGTACTTC. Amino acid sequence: CASSSPGTTYEQYF.

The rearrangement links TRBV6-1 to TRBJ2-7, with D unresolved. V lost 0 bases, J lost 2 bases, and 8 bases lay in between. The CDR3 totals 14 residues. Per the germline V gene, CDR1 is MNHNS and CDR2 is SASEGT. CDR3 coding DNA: TGTGCCAGCAGTGAAGCGGTTCAACCCTACGAGCAGTACTTC. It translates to CASSEAVQPYEQYF.

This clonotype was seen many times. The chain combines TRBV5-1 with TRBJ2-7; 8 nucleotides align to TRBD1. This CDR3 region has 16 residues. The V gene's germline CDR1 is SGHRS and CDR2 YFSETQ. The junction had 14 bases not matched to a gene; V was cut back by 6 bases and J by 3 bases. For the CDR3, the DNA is TGCGCCAGCACCCCCCGGCGGCAGGGGGCTATCTACGAGCAGTACTTC. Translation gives CASTPRRQGAIYEQYF.

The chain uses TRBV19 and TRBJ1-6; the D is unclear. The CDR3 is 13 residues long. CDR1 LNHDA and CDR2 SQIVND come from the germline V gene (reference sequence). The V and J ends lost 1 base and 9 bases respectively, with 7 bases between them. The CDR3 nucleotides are TGTGCCAGTAGTATAGCGGGCGGTTCACCCCTCCACTTT. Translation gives CASSIAGGSPLHF.

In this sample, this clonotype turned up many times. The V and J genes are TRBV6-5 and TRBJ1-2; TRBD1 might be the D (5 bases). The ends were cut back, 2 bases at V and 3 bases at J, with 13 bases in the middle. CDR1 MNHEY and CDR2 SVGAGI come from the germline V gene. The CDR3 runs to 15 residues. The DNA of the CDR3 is TGTGCCAGCAGTTACGAAGGCGGGGGACACTATGGCTACACCTTC. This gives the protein CASSYEGGGHYGYTF.

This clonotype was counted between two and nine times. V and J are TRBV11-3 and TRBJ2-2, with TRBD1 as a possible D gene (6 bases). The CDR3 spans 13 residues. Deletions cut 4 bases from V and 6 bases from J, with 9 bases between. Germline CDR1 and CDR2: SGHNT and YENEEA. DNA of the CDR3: TGTGCCAGCAGCTCTTGGGGGCCCGGGGAGCTGTTTTTT. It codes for CASSSWGPGELFF.

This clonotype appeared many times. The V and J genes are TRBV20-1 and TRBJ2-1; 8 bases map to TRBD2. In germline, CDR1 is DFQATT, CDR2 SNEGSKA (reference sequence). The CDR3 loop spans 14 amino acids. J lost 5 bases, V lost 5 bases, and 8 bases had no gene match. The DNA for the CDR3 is TGCAGTGCTCTAACTAGCGGCAACCACAATGAGCAGTTCTTC. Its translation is CSALTSGNHNEQFF.

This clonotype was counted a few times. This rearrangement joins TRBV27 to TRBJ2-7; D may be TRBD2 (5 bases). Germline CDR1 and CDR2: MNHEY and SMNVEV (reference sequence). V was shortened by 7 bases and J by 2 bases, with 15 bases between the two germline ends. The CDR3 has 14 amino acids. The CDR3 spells CASNPGLAPYEQYF. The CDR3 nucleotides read TGTGCCAGCAATCCGGGGTTAGCTCCCTACGAGCAGTACTTC.

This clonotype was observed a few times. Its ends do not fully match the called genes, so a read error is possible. CDR3 in amino acids: CASSRGTETNTEAFF. The DNA for the CDR3 is TGCGCCAGCAGCCGAGGGACAGAGACGAACACTGAAGCCTTCTTT. J is TRBJ1-1 and V is TRBV4-3; 7 bases are a match to TRBD1. Germline lookup yields CDR1 LGHNA and CDR2 YSLEER. This CDR3 has 15 residues.

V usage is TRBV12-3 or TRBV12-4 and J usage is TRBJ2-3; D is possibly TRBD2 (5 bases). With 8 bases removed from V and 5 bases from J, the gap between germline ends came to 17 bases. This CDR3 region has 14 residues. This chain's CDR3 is CASSGVFLGDTQYF. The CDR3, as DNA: TGTGCCAGCTCCGGGGTATTCCTGGGAGATACGCAGTATTTT.

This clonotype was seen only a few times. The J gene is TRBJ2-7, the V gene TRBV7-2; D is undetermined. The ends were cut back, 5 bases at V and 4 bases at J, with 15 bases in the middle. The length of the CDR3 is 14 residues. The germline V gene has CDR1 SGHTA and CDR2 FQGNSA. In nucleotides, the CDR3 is TGTGCCAGCAGCCCAACGGATTGGGTATACGAGCAGTACTTC. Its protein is CASSPTDWVYEQYF.

The CDR3 loop is CASSLWASGGLLSSYNEQFF. CDR3 nucleotides: TGTGCCAGCAGCTTATGGGCTAGCGGGGGTCTCCTAAGCTCCTACAATGAGCAGTTCTTC. This chain links TRBV13 with TRBJ2-1; 10 bases are a match to TRBD2. The germline V gene has CDR1 PRHDT and CDR2 FYEKMQ (reference sequence). Germline trimming cut 2 bases from V and 0 bases from J; bases unmatched to any gene: 13. This CDR3 comprises 20 residues.